A single sample is the source of the 2 T cell receptor beta chains below, sequenced in a study of T cell changes during pregnancy in multiple sclerosis. Profiling relied on immunoSEQ multiplex PCR, and the TCRdb table lists in-frame clones only, not all of them. The data show about 75,000 clones, with around 90% seen just once and approximately 1% held by the top ten. Material: peripheral blood, obtained in the first trimester of pregnancy. The origin of the receptors is a female donor in good health, enrolled as a control in a pregnancy study.

The V gene is TRBV27, the J gene TRBJ2-7; TRBD2 might be the D (7 bases). Germline CDR1 and CDR2: MNHEY and SMNVEV (reference sequence). The CDR3 has 17 amino acids. V lost 0 bases and J 4 bases, leaving 19 bases between the germline ends. This CDR3 is CASSLSGGWNREYEQYF. The CDR3 DNA reads as TGTGCCAGCAGTTTATCGGGGGGGTGGAACAGGGAGTACGAGCAGTACTTC.

The gene calls are TRBV19 and TRBJ2-7, with D hard to call. This CDR3 comprises 13 residues. The V gene lost 2 bases and the J gene lost 5 bases, with 10 bases spanning the gap. Germline V gene data show CDR1 as LNHDA and CDR2 as SQIVND (reference sequence). The CDR3 protein is CASSISSGDEQYF. The DNA for the CDR3 is TGTGCCAGTAGTATAAGTTCGGGTGACGAGCAGTACTTC.